This T cell receptor (beta chain) was retrieved from a study of T cell repertoires and leukemia-associated antigens (dated by TCRdb to between 2018 and 2021). Background for the entire study: Each sample yielded about 5.1 to 7 million read pairs and roughly 3.3 to 5.0 million effective reads, 15 million to 20 million effective reads overall. Using in vitro peptide stimulation of healthy T cells, the study sought to determine the antigen recognized by a TCR Vbeta21 clone earlier detected in CML patients.

As a first step, CD3+ T cells were rested overnight at about 2.5 million cells/mL in RPMI 1640 lacking fetal bovine serum. CD3+ T cells were isolated from PBMCs with MACS immunomagnetic beads following the manufacturer's instructions. Concerning this clonotype: The specificity of this receptor is unknown. It has no much larger one-base neighbor in the sample; base qualities were not kept.

TRIzol reagent was used to extract total RNA from the cultured T cells. 5' rapid amplification of cDNA ends (5'RACE) was used to amplify TCRbeta libraries from RNA. Library concentration and integrity were checked with Qubit, an Agilent instrument, and quantitative PCR before sequencing. Sequencing of qualified libraries was performed on Illumina HiSeq or MiSeq by a commercial service provider. As for the original processing: TCR sequences in each sample were identified using MiXCR version 1.8.2. For a clone to be considered qualified, a CDR3 longer than four amino acids, an in-frame nucleotide length, and the absence of a stop codon were required. An effective read was defined as a read containing the complete CDR3 structure. Expanded clones were validated by RT-PCR with 24 Vbeta primers, GeneScan spectratyping, and Sanger sequencing. TCRdb reanalyzed the raw reads on its own, using fastp at Q25 for trimming and MiXCR for clone calling, and kept in-frame beta chains. Every entry covers one CDR3 protein and lists the most common genes and DNA from its rows. These V and J calls are TCRdb output, not the study's own analysis. Across this sample there are 9,000 to 15,000 distinct CDR3 sequences, with about 41% seen only once. The ten largest clones represent 33% of the sample.

The paper's findings and limits, for the study overall: The four groups showed no significant differences in numbers of Vbeta genes (approximately 65), Jbeta genes (about 14), VDJ rearrangements, or unique CDR3s. Antigen specificity and function of the expanded clones were not tested directly and required further investigation.

V loses 7 bases, J loses 0 bases, and the germline ends lie 16 bases apart. The germline V gene yields SQVTM for CDR1 and ANQGSEA for CDR2. The CDR3 runs 14 amino acids, cysteine and phenylalanine included. Kept here is only the CDR3 DNA, which spans 42 bases and is read in frame from base 1. Recombination joined TRBV29-1 with TRBJ2-7; no D gene is confidently identified. The source of this sequence is a female donor in good health. Sequences were obtained from CD3+ T cells sorted from blood and cultured. The DNA sequence follows: TGCAGCGCGGTGGGCACAAGAAGCTCCTACGAGCAGTACTTC. It specifies CSAVGTRSSYEQYF.